One sample yielded the 19 T cell receptor beta chains listed below, sequenced in a study of cytomegalovirus exposure and HLA in healthy donors. A multiplex PCR was run with 60 Vbeta primers and 13 Jbeta primers. TCRdb's copy holds only in-frame clones and misses some; the assay was immunoSEQ multiplex PCR. Altogether about 150,000 clones are present, 75% to 85% being singletons, with the ten largest covering 3.5% to 4.5%. The sequenced material came from PBMCs. The receptors originated from a human donor in good health.

The chain couples TRBV2 to TRBJ2-2; the match to TRBD1 covers 8 bases. This CDR3 comprises 13 residues. V dropped 6 bases and J dropped 6; count of bases not matched to a gene: 3. Germline lookup yields CDR1 SNHLY and CDR2 FYNNEI. This CDR3 is CASSETGAGELFF. The CDR3 DNA follows: TGTGCCAGCAGCGAGACAGGGGCCGGGGAGCTGTTTTTT. The full variable domain, completed using reference TRBV2 and TRBJ2-2, is EPEVTQTPSHQVTQMGQEVILRCVPISNHLYFYWYRQILGQKVEFLVSFYNNEISEKSEIFDDQFSVERPDGSNFTLKIRSTKLEDSAMYFCASSETGAGELFFGEGSRLTVL.

This clone was recorded only once. This sample also contains other DNA sequences that code for the same CDR3. V is TRBV11-2 and J is TRBJ2-7; D perhaps matches TRBD2 (6 bases). The ends were cut back, 4 bases at V and 6 bases at J, with 10 bases in the middle. There are 12 residues in the CDR3. The germline CDR1 and CDR2 sequences are SGHAT and FQNNGV. The CDR3 DNA is TGTGCCAGCAGCTCACTAGCCGTCGAGCAGTACTTC. It translates to CASSSLAVEQYF.

V usage is TRBV7-8 and J usage is TRBJ2-1; 11 nucleotides agree with TRBD1. Germline V gives CDR1 SGHVS, CDR2 FQNEAQ. With 5 bases clipped from V and 10 bases from J, the junction kept 10 bases outside the gene matches. The CDR3 loop spans 15 amino acids. CDR3 sequence reads: CASSKPGQGAREQFF. DNA of the CDR3: TGTGCCAGCAGCAAACCCGGACAGGGGGCCAGGGAGCAGTTCTTC.

This CDR3 is CASSMQSSGSGETQYF. The CDR3 region has the DNA TGTGCCAGCAGCATGCAATCTAGCGGGAGTGGAGAGACCCAGTACTTC. The chain carries TRBV7-2 and TRBJ2-5; TRBD2 aligns across 10 bases. Germline V lookup: CDR1 SGHTA, CDR2 FQGNSA. Unmatched junction bases numbered 10, after V lost 5 bases and J lost 4 bases. The CDR3 is 16 amino acids.

This chain uses TRBV7-9 with TRBJ1-1; D not certain. CDR1 is SEHNR, CDR2 FQNEAQ, per germline (reference sequence). V was clipped by 1 base and J by 11 bases, with 11 bases between them. This CDR3 has 12 amino acids. The CDR3 bases are TGTGCCAGCAGCTTAGACCGGAGGAAGGCTTTCTTT. Protein product: CASSLDRRKAFF. The complete variable domain, with remaining parts taken from reference TRBV7-9 and TRBJ1-1, reads DTGVSQNPRHKITKRGQNVTFRCDPISEHNRLYWYRQTLGQGPEFLTYFQNEAQLEKSRLLSDRFSAERPKGSFSTLEIQRTEQGDSAMYLCASSLDRRKAFFGQGTRLTVV.

This chain links TRBV30 with TRBJ2-3; 9 positions agree with TRBD2. Germline V gives CDR1 GTSNPN, CDR2 SVGIG (reference sequence). The CDR3 extends over 17 amino acids. Unmatched junction bases numbered 12, after V lost 0 bases and J lost 5 bases. The CDR3 nucleotides are TGTGCCTGGAGTGTGTATAGTCAGCGGGGGGCCGGAGATACGCAGTATTTT. This sequence encodes CAWSVYSQRGAGDTQYF. The complete variable domain, with remaining parts taken from reference TRBV30 and TRBJ2-3, reads SQTIHQWPATLVQPVGSPLSLECTVEGTSNPNLYWYRQAAGRGLQLLFYSVGIGQISSEVPQNLSASRPQDRQFILSSKKLLLSDSGFYLCAWSVYSQRGAGDTQYFGPGTRLTVL.

This clone was observed a handful of times. The chain uses TRBV27 and TRBJ2-5, with 15 bases fitting TRBD2. Trimming removed 6 bases from V and 7 bases from J; junction bases left unmatched: 6. This CDR3 has 15 residues. The germline V gene encodes CDR1 MNHEY and CDR2 SMNVEV (reference sequence). The CDR3 sequence: CASSQAGLAGGTQYF. In nucleotides, the CDR3 is TGTGCCAGCAGCCAAGCGGGACTAGCGGGAGGGACCCAGTACTTC.

The CDR3 DNA sequence: TGTGCCAGCAGTGAATTTAAAGTTGGGGACAGGGGGCGCAATGGTGGCTACACCTTC. Translating it yields CASSEFKVGDRGRNGGYTF. This chain uses TRBV2 with TRBJ1-2; the match to TRBD1 covers 12 bases. Germline V gene lookup returns CDR1 SNHLY and CDR2 FYNNEI. Trimming cost V 2 bases and J 7 bases; bases outside gene matches: 17. The CDR3 is 19 amino acids.

This clone came up a few times. V is TRBV28 and J is TRBJ2-3, with D perhaps matching TRBD2 (7 bases). CDR3 length equals 14 residues. Trimming removed 2 bases from V and 2 bases from J, with 8 bases in between. The V gene's germline CDR1 is MDHEN and CDR2 SYDVKM. The CDR3 loop reads CASSLGGATDTQYF. CDR3 DNA: TGTGCCAGCAGTTTAGGGGGGGCCACAGATACGCAGTATTTT.

The rearrangement links TRBV6-1 to TRBJ2-7; 14 bases are shared with TRBD2. The CDR3 covers 20 residues. The V and J ends lost 1 base and 3 bases, in that order; junction bases with no gene match: 14. Per germline, CDR1 MNHNS and CDR2 SASEGT. CDR3: CASSEDSGLAGAGGGYEQYF. CDR3 in DNA: TGTGCCAGCAGTGAAGATTCGGGACTAGCGGGAGCGGGGGGGGGCTACGAGCAGTACTTC.

This rearrangement joins TRBV27 to TRBJ2-7, with 13 bases aligning to TRBD2. With V trimmed by 2 bases and J by 3 bases, 1 base remained unmatched. The CDR3 contains 15 residues. Germline V lookup: CDR1 MNHEY, CDR2 SMNVEV (reference sequence). The CDR3 is CASSLGLAGVYEQYF. The CDR3 DNA reads as TGTGCCAGCAGTTTAGGACTAGCGGGAGTCTACGAGCAGTACTTC.

The chain links TRBV6-1 to TRBJ2-7; the D gene is possibly TRBD2 (6 bases). The germline CDR1 and CDR2 sequences are MNHNS and SASEGT. V was shortened by 3 bases and J by 4 bases, with 16 bases between the two germline ends. CDR3 length: 15 residues. The CDR3 spells CASSEGGTTGYEQYF. CDR3 coding DNA: TGTGCCAGCAGTGAGGGAGGAACTACGGGATACGAGCAGTACTTC.

The chain is built from TRBV19 and TRBJ1-1; D ambiguous. Trimming shortened V by 0 bases and J by 1 base, and 6 bases separated the two germline ends. This CDR3 comprises 14 residues. Germline values: CDR1 LNHDA, CDR2 SQIVND (reference sequence). Written as DNA, the CDR3 is TGTGCCAGTAGTATAGACGGAGAGAACACTGAAGCTTTCTTT. Amino acid sequence: CASSIDGENTEAFF.

This chain links TRBV19 with TRBJ1-2; possibly TRBD1 for D (5 bases). Trimming took 7 bases from V and 5 from J, leaving 14 bases between them. Germline CDR1 reads LNHDA; CDR2 reads SQIVND (reference sequence). This CDR3 contains 13 residues. CDR3 DNA: TGTGCCAGTACCGCCACAGGAGCTTATGGCTACACCTTC. Translated, it gives CASTATGAYGYTF.

The table lists this clone with a few counts. CDR3 sequence reads: CASSYHAENNEQFF. CDR3 in DNA: TGTGCCAGCAGTTACCACGCGGAGAACAATGAGCAGTTCTTC. The J gene is TRBJ2-1, the V gene TRBV6-5; no reliable D call. CDR1 is MNHEY and CDR2 is SVGAGI in the germline V gene. With 2 bases removed from V and 5 bases from J, the gap between germline ends came to 10 bases. CDR3 length: 14 amino acids.

V is TRBV6-1 and J is TRBJ1-4; the D is unclear. Germline lookup yields CDR1 MNHNS and CDR2 SASEGT. CDR3 length: 13 amino acids. The ends were cut back, 8 bases at V and 8 bases at J, with 15 bases in the middle. CDR3 loop: CASRVSVGEKLFF. The CDR3 DNA reads as TGTGCCAGCCGCGTTTCAGTGGGCGAAAAACTGTTTTTT.

The V gene is TRBV9, the J gene TRBJ1-5; the D gene is possibly TRBD1 (5 bases). The germline V and J ends were trimmed by 0 bases and 9 bases, with 13 bases remaining between them. Germline V CDR1 and CDR2: SGDLS, YYNGEE. The CDR3 is 14 amino acids. In nucleotides, the CDR3 is TGTGCCAGCAGCGTAGCGCCGGGGCGGGGGCCCCAGCATTTT. Translated, it gives CASSVAPGRGPQHF.

This clone has a handful of counts. The rearrangement uses TRBV6-1 and TRBJ1-1; unclear D gene. V lost 4 bases, J lost 1 base, and 19 bases lay in between. CDR3 length equals 17 residues. CDR1 and CDR2 (germline): MNHNS, SASEGT. CDR3 protein: CASSGNLPQAGNTEAFF. CDR3 coding DNA: TGTGCCAGCAGTGGAAACTTACCCCAAGCCGGGAACACTGAAGCTTTCTTT.

This clone was counted a few times. The chain uses TRBV7-3 and TRBJ2-1, with 10 bases identical to TRBD2. Trimming at V came to 4 bases and at J to 2 bases, leaving 2 bases not matched to a gene. This CDR3 has 15 residues. Germline CDR1 SGHTA, CDR2 FQGTGA. CDR3 in amino acids: CASSSGLAAYNEQFF. The DNA for the CDR3 is TGTGCCAGCAGCTCAGGACTAGCGGCCTACAATGAGCAGTTCTTC.